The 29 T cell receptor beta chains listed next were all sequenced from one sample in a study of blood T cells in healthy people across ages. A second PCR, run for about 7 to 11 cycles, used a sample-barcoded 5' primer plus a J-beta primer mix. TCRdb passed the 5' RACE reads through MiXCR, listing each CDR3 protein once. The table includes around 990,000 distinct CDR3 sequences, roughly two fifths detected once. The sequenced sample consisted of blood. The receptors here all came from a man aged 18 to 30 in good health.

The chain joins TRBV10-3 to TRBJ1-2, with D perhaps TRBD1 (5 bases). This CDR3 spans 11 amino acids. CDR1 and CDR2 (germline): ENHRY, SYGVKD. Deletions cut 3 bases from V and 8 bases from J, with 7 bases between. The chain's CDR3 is CAISDEGGYTF. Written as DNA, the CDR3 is TGTGCCATCAGTGATGAGGGGGGCTACACCTTC.

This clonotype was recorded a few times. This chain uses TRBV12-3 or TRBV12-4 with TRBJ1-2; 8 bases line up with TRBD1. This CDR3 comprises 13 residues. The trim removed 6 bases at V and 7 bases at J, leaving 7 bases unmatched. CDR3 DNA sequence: TGTGCCAGCAGCCCCAGGGGGCGATTTGGCTACACCTTC. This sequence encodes CASSPRGRFGYTF.

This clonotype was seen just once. CDR3 sequence reads: CASRETGTNEKLFF. The CDR3 coding sequence is TGCGCCAGCAGAGAGACAGGGACTAATGAAAAACTGTTTTTT. The rearrangement uses TRBV4-3 and TRBJ1-4; 7 nucleotides match TRBD1. Germline V gene data show CDR1 as LGHNA and CDR2 as YSLEER. Trimming at V came to 6 bases and at J to 2 bases, leaving 3 bases not matched to a gene. The CDR3 runs 14 residues.

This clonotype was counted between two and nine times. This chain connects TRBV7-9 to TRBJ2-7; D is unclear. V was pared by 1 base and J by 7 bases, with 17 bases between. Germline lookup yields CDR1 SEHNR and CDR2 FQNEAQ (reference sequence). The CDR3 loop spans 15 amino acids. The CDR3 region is CASSLDGSPEWEQYF. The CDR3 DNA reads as TGTGCCAGCAGCTTAGATGGCTCCCCCGAGTGGGAGCAGTACTTC.

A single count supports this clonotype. This chain's CDR3 is CASSQGWSDGYTF. CDR3 bases: TGTGCCAGCAGCCAAGGGTGGAGCGATGGCTACACCTTC. The chain joins TRBV4-2 to TRBJ1-2; D gene unclear. CDR3 length: 13 residues. Trimming removed 1 base at V and 6 bases at J, with 9 bases between. Germline V gives CDR1 LGHNA, CDR2 YNFKEQ.

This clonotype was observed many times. The CDR3 DNA sequence: TGCAGCGCCGTTGACAGGGGCGGCACAGATACGCAGTATTTT. This gives the protein CSAVDRGGTDTQYF. The gene calls are TRBV29-1 and TRBJ2-3, with 8 positions matching TRBD1. The CDR3 runs 14 residues. The germline gives CDR1 SQVTM, CDR2 ANQGSEA. The junction had 7 bases not matched to a gene; V was cut back by 7 bases and J by 1 base.

The CDR3 reads CASSVPKIGQDANYGYTF. CDR3 DNA sequence: TGTGCCAGCAGCGTACCAAAAATTGGACAGGACGCTAACTATGGCTACACCTTC. V and J are TRBV9 and TRBJ1-2, with 7 bases that match TRBD1. V lost 1 base and J lost 0; bases outside the gene matches: 12. The length of the CDR3 is 18 residues. Germline V gene data show CDR1 as SGDLS and CDR2 as YYNGEE.

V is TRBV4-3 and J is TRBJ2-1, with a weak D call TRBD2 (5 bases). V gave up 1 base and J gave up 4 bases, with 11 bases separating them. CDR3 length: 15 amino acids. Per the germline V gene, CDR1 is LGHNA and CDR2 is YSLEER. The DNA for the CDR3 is TGCGCCAGCAGCCAAGCGGAGGACCAATACAATGAGCAGTTCTTC. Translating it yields CASSQAEDQYNEQFF.

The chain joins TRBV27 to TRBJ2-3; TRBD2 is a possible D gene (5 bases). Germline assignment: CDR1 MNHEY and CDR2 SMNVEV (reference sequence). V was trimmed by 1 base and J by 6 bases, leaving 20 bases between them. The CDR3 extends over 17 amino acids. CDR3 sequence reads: CASSLYGSRDLEDTQYF. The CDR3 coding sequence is TGTGCCAGCAGTTTATATGGGAGTAGGGATTTGGAGGATACGCAGTATTTT.

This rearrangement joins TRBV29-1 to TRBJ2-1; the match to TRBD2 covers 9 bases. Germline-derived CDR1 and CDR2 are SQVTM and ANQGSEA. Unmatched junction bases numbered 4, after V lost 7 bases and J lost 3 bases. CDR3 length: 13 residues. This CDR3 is CSERLADYNEQFF. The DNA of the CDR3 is TGCAGCGAAAGACTAGCGGACTACAATGAGCAGTTCTTC.

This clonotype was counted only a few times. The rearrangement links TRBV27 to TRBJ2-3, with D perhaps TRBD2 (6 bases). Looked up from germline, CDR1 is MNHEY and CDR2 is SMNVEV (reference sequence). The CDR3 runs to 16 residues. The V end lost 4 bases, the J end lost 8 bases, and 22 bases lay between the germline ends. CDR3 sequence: CASSYRGTQWGGTQYF. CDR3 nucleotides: TGTGCCAGCAGTTACCGAGGGACTCAATGGGGTGGTACGCAGTATTTT.

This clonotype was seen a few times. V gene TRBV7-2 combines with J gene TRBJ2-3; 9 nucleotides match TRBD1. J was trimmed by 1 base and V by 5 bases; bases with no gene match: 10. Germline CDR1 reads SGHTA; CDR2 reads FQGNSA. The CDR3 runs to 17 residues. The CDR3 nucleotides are TGTGCCAGCAGCCGACCGGGACAGGGATCGGGCACAGATACGCAGTATTTT. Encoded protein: CASSRPGQGSGTDTQYF.

Here the CDR3 DNA reads TGTGCCAGCAGCATCGGGACTTTCCTCTCCTACAATGAGCAGTACTTC. Residues: CASSIGTFLSYNEQYF. The V call is TRBV7-8, the J call TRBJ2-7; maybe TRBD2 (6 bases). This CDR3 spans 16 amino acids. Trimming took 5 bases from V and 7 from J, leaving 24 bases between them. Per germline, CDR1 SGHVS and CDR2 FQNEAQ.

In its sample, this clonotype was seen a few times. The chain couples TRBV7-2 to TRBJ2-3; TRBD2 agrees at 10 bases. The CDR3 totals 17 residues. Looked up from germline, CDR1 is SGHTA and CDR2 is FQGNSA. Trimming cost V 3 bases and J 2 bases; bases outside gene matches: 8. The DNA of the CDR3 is TGTGCCAGCAGCTTTCCGCTAGCGGGGGAGCCCACAGATACGCAGTATTTT. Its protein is CASSFPLAGEPTDTQYF.

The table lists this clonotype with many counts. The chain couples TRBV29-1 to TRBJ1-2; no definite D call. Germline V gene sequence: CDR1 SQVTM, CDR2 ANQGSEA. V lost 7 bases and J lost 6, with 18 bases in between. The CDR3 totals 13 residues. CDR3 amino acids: CSAGERTLNGYTF. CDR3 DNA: TGCAGCGCTGGGGAAAGGACGCTAAATGGCTACACCTTC.

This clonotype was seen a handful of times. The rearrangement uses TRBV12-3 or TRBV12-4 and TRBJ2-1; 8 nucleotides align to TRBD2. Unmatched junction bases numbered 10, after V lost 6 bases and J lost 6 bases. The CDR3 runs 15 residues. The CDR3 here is CASRKNSGTPNEQFF. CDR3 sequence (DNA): TGTGCCAGCAGAAAGAATAGCGGGACCCCCAATGAGCAGTTCTTC.

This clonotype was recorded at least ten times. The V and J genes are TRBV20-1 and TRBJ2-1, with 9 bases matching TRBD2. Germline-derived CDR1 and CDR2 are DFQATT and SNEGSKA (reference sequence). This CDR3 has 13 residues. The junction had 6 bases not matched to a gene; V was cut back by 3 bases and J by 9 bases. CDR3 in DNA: TGCAGTGCTAGCGCGGGGGGGCCAATTGAGCAGTTCTTC. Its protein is CSASAGGPIEQFF.

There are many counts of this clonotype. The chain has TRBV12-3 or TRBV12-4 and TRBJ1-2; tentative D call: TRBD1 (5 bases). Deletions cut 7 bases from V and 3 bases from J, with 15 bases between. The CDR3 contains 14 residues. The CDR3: CASTSWDGHYGYTF. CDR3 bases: TGTGCCAGCACCTCTTGGGACGGACACTATGGCTACACCTTC.

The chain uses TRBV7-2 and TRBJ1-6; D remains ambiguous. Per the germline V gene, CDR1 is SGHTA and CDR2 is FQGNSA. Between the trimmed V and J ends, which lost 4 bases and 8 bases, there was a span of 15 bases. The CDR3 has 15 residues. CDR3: CASSSPDRRYSPLHF. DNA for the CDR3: TGTGCCAGCAGCTCCCCCGACCGACGGTATTCACCCCTCCACTTT.

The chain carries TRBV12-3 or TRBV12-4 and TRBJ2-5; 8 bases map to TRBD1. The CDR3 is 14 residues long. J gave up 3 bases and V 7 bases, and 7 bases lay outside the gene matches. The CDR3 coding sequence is TGTGCCAGCAACAAGGAGGGACAGGAAGAGACCCAGTACTTC. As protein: CASNKEGQEETQYF.

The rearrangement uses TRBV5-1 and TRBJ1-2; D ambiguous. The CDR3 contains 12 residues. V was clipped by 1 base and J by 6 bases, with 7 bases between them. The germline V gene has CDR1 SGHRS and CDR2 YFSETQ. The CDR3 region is CASSLRRDGYTF. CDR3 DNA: TGCGCCAGCAGCTTGCGGCGAGATGGCTACACCTTC.

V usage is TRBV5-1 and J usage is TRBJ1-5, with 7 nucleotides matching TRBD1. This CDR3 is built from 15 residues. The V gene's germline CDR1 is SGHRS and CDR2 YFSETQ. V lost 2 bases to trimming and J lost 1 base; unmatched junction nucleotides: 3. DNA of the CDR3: TGCGCCAGCAGCTTACACAGGGGAAGCAATCAGCCCCAGCATTTT. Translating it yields CASSLHRGSNQPQHF.

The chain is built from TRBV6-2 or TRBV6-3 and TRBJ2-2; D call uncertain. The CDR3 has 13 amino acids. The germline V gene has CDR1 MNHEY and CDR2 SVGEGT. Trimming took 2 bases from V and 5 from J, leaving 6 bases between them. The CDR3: CASSYRKTGELFF. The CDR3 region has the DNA TGTGCCAGCAGTTACAGAAAGACCGGGGAGCTGTTTTTT.

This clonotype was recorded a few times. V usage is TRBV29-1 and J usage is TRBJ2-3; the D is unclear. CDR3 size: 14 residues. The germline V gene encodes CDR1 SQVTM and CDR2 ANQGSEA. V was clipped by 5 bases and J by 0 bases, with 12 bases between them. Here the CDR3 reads CSVRMTQSTDTQYF. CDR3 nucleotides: TGCAGCGTTCGAATGACTCAAAGCACAGATACGCAGTATTTT.

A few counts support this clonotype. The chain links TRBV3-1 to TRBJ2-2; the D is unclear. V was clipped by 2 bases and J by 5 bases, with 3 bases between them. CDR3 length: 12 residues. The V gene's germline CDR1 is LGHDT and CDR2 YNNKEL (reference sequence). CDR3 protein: CASSQSTGELFF. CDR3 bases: TGTGCCAGCAGCCAATCTACCGGGGAGCTGTTTTTT.

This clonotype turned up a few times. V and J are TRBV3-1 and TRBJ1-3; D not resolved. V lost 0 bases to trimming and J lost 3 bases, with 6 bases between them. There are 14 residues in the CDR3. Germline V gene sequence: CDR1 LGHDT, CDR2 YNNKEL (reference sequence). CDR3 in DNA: TGTGCCAGCAGCCAAGACAGCTATGGAAACACCATATATTTT. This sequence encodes CASSQDSYGNTIYF.

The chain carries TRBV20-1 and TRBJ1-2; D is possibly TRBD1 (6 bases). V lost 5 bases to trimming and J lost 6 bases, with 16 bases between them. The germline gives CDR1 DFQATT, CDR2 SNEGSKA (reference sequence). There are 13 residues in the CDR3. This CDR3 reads CSAAGDFFNGYTF. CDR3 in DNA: TGCAGTGCTGCAGGGGATTTCTTCAATGGCTACACCTTC.

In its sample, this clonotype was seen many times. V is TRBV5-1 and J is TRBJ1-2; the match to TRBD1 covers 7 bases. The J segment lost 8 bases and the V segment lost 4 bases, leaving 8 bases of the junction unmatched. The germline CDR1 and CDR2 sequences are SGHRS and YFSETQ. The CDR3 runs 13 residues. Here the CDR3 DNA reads TGCGCCAGCAGCGTTGACAGGGCTCGCGGCTACACCTTC. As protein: CASSVDRARGYTF.

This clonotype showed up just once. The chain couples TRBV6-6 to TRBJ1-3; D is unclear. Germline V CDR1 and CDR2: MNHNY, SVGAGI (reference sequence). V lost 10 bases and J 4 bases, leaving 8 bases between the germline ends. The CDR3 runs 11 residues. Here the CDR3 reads CATEGGNTIYF. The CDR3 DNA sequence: TGTGCCACCGAAGGGGGAAACACCATATATTTT.